Listed below are T cell receptor beta chains from one sample, sequenced in a study of cytomegalovirus exposure and HLA in healthy donors. Sequencing used immunoSEQ multiplex PCR; TCRdb keeps in-frame clones, though not all of them. Of roughly 120,000 clones listed, 65% to 80% are singletons. Specimen: PBMCs. Receptor source: a woman aged 55-70 years in good health and CMV-seropositive. Both conserved end residues are part of each CDR3. Fields, in order: D gene, J gene, V gene, clone size, CDR3 protein, CDR3 DNA. D genes are given only for firm matches. Only part of the rows carry a size: once, few, many, or a class if the clone is expanded.

>TRBD2|TRBJ2-2|TRBV7-3|once
CASSLNPPGGEGTGELFF
TGTGCCAGCAGCTTAAACCCGCCTGGGGGGGAGGGGACCGGGGAGCTGTTTTTT
>.|TRBJ2-1|TRBV7-3|.
CASSSLARSYNEQFF
TGTGCCAGCAGCTCCCTGGCTCGATCCTACAATGAGCAGTTCTTC
>TRBD2|TRBJ2-7|TRBV6-6|.
CASTLRGETSHEQYF
TGTGCCAGCACCCTCCGGGGGGAGACCTCCCACGAGCAGTACTTC
>TRBD1|TRBJ1-2|TRBV27|.
CASSSRTGGSDGYTF
TGTGCCAGCAGTTCACGGACAGGGGGCAGCGATGGCTACACCTTC
>.|TRBJ1-2|TRBV6-1|once
CASSEPPPAGLLDGYTF
TGTGCCAGCAGTGAACCCCCCCCTGCAGGGCTTTTGGATGGCTACACCTTC
>TRBD1|TRBJ2-1|TRBV25-1|.
CASSELGQGSNEQFF
TGTGCCAGCAGTGAATTAGGACAGGGAAGCAATGAGCAGTTCTTC
>.|TRBJ2-7|TRBV4-2|few
CASSPRTTDYEQYF
TGTGCCAGCAGCCCCAGGACTACTGACTACGAGCAGTACTTC
>TRBD1|TRBJ2-1|TRBV9|.
CASSPRQGNTYNEQFF
TGTGCCAGCAGCCCCCGACAGGGGAACACCTACAATGAGCAGTTCTTC
>TRBD1|TRBJ2-5|TRBV7-3|.
CASSLDRGDEQYF
TGTGCCAGCAGCTTGGACAGGGGGGATGAGCAGTACTTC
>TRBD1|TRBJ1-2|TRBV25-1|.
CASSSPQGDGYTF
TGTGCCAGCAGCTCCCCACAGGGGGATGGCTACACCTTC
>.|TRBJ2-7|TRBV30|.
CAWSSRVGEQYF
TGTGCCTGGAGTTCCAGGGTTGGGGAGCAGTACTTC
>.|TRBJ1-2|TRBV19|.
CASSMVASRHYGYTF
TGTGCCAGTAGTATGGTGGCCTCGAGGCACTATGGCTACACCTTC
>.|TRBJ2-1|TRBV7-9|.
CASSLGGSVNEQFF
TGTGCCAGCAGCTTAGGCGGGTCGGTCAATGAGCAGTTCTTC
>TRBD1|TRBJ1-2|TRBV29-1|.
CSVEGQGAFAPWGYGYTF
TGCAGCGTTGAAGGGCAGGGGGCTTTTGCCCCTTGGGGATATGGCTACACCTTC
>TRBD1|TRBJ2-6|TRBV10-3|.
CAISESGTGISSGANVLTF
TGTGCCATCAGTGAGTCAGGGACAGGGATTAGCTCTGGGGCCAACGTCCTGACTTTC
>TRBD1|TRBJ1-1|TRBV28|few
CASSTTWDSTNTEAFF
TGTGCCAGCAGTACCACTTGGGACAGCACGAACACTGAAGCTTTCTTT
>TRBD2|TRBJ2-7|TRBV18|.
CASSPPPSGGAYEQYF
TGTGCCAGCTCACCACCGCCTAGCGGGGGAGCCTACGAGCAGTACTTC
>TRBD2|TRBJ2-5|TRBV7-6|.
CASSSVAGIQETQYF
TGTGCCAGCAGCTCAGTAGCGGGGATTCAAGAGACCCAGTACTTC
>TRBD1|TRBJ1-2|TRBV18|few
CASSPNAPGQTNYGYTF
TGTGCCAGCTCACCAAACGCTCCGGGACAGACCAACTATGGCTACACCTTC
>TRBD2|TRBJ2-5|TRBV7-2|.
CASSLEFEGGLAMETQYF
TGTGCCAGCAGCTTAGAATTCGAAGGAGGACTAGCGATGGAGACCCAGTACTTC
>.|TRBJ1-4|TRBV15|.
CATSRDRGGDGNEKLFF
TGTGCCACCAGCAGAGATCGGGGGGGGGATGGGAATGAAAAACTGTTTTTT
>TRBD1|TRBJ2-7|TRBV7-9|.
CASSTRDRGFHEQYF
TGTGCCAGCAGCACCCGGGACAGGGGTTTCCACGAGCAGTACTTC
>.|TRBJ1-3|TRBV14|once
CASSSGRSGDTIYF
TGTGCCAGCAGCTCAGGGAGAAGCGGGGACACCATATATTTT
>.|TRBJ2-3|TRBV7-3|few
CASSLWSGAGDTQYF
TGTGCCAGCAGCTTATGGTCTGGGGCTGGAGATACGCAGTATTTT
>TRBD2|TRBJ2-1|TRBV4-2|.
CASSQDPRLAGVISYNEQFF
TGTGCCAGCAGCCAAGATCCTCGGCTAGCGGGGGTAATCTCCTACAATGAGCAGTTCTTC
>TRBD2|TRBJ2-2|TRBV7-2|.
CASSSIAGANTGELFF
TGTGCCAGCAGCTCCATAGCGGGGGCTAACACCGGGGAGCTGTTTTTT
>TRBD2|TRBJ2-1|TRBV7-4|.
CASSLRGLPKYNEQFF
TGTGCCAGCAGCTTAAGGGGACTACCAAAATACAATGAGCAGTTCTTC
>.|TRBJ1-6|TRBV7-8|.
CASSFPEANSPLHF
TGTGCCAGCAGCTTCCCAGAGGCGAATTCACCCCTCCACTTT
>.|TRBJ2-3|TRBV6-5|.
CASSYSSVTSTDTQYF
TGTGCCAGCAGTTACTCTTCCGTAACTAGCACAGATACGCAGTATTTT
>.|TRBJ2-7|TRBV28|.
CASSPHGVSYEQYF
TGTGCCAGCAGTCCCCACGGAGTTTCCTACGAGCAGTACTTC
>.|TRBJ2-7|TRBV6-5|.
CASSYAGQSYEQYF
TGTGCCAGCAGTTACGCTGGACAATCCTACGAGCAGTACTTC
>.|TRBJ2-2|TRBV9|once
CASSVRRVGELFF
TGTGCCAGCAGCGTCAGGAGGGTTGGGGAGCTGTTTTTT
>.|TRBJ2-2|TRBV11-2|once
CASSSPLAYGTGELFF
TGTGCCAGCAGCTCCCCTCTAGCCTATGGGACCGGGGAGCTGTTTTTT
>.|TRBJ2-5|TRBV19|.
CASSEGYLAGKQETQYF
TGTGCCAGTAGTGAGGGGTACCTTGCGGGGAAACAAGAGACCCAGTACTTC
>.|TRBJ2-1|TRBV15|.
CATTSPTYNEQFF
TGTGCCACGACTAGTCCTACCTACAATGAGCAGTTCTTC
>.|TRBJ1-5|TRBV7-9|.
CASSLALGERGQPQHF
TGTGCCAGCAGCTTAGCGCTGGGAGAACGAGGTCAGCCCCAGCATTTT
>.|TRBJ1-2|TRBV6-1|.
CASSEASGHYGYTF
TGTGCCAGCAGTGAAGCGTCAGGGCACTATGGCTACACCTTC
>TRBD1|TRBJ2-7|TRBV29-1|.
CSVGTGSGEQYF
TGCAGCGTTGGGACAGGGTCGGGCGAGCAGTACTTC
>.|TRBJ1-4|TRBV2|.
CASSEEAGRRGKLFF
TGTGCCAGCAGTGAAGAAGCAGGGAGGAGAGGAAAACTGTTTTTT
>TRBD2|TRBJ2-1|TRBV11-2|.
CASTPTAAGGYNEQFF
TGTGCCAGCACCCCCACCGCGGCGGGGGGATACAATGAGCAGTTCTTC
>.|TRBJ2-1|TRBV5-1|.
CASSLGQGGEQFF
TGCGCCAGCAGCTTGGGCCAGGGTGGGGAGCAGTTCTTC
>.|TRBJ1-4|TRBV5-1|.
CASSLQGGAINEKLFF
TGCGCCAGCAGCTTGCAGGGTGGGGCGATCAATGAAAAACTGTTTTTT
>TRBD2|TRBJ2-7|TRBV18|.
CASSPGGLAGVREQYF
TGTGCCAGCTCACCCGGGGGGCTAGCGGGAGTGAGGGAGCAGTACTTC
>.|TRBJ2-3|TRBV5-6|.
CASSLGGWTGTDTQYF
TGTGCCAGCAGCTTGGGGGGGTGGACAGGCACAGATACGCAGTATTTT
>TRBD2|TRBJ2-1|TRBV15|.
CATSRDLNSGGARNEQFF
TGTGCCACCAGTAGAGATCTGAATAGCGGGGGGGCCCGCAATGAGCAGTTCTTC
>TRBD1|TRBJ2-6|TRBV30|.
CASHRGLGANVLTF
TGTGCCTCCCACAGGGGGCTTGGGGCCAACGTCCTGACTTTC
>TRBD2|TRBJ2-5|TRBV6-6|.
CASTSSGTRQETQYF
TGTGCCAGCACCTCCTCCGGGACTAGACAAGAGACCCAGTACTTC
>.|TRBJ1-1|TRBV29-1|.
CSVGHVGNTEAFF
TGCAGCGTTGGTCACGTGGGCAACACTGAAGCTTTCTTT
>.|TRBJ1-1|TRBV30|.
CAWRKGGNFGAFF
TGTGCCTGGAGGAAGGGAGGGAATTTCGGAGCTTTCTTT
>.|TRBJ2-6|TRBV7-2|.
CASSLGAGGGANVLTF
TGTGCCAGCAGCTTAGGGGCAGGAGGTGGGGCCAACGTCCTGACTTTC
>.|TRBJ2-1|TRBV7-6|.
CASSLAGNNEQFF
TGTGCCAGCAGCTTGGCAGGGAACAATGAGCAGTTCTTC
>.|TRBJ1-2|TRBV30|.
CAWTLQGLYGYTF
TGTGCCTGGACGTTACAGGGTCTCTATGGCTACACCTTC
>TRBD2|TRBJ2-3|TRBV4-1|.
CASSQDLNRWTSLTDTQYF
TGCGCCAGCAGCCAAGATTTAAATCGGTGGACTAGCCTAACTGATACGCAGTATTTT
>.|TRBJ1-5|TRBV18|.
CASSRGRDQPQHF
TGTGCCAGCTCACGGGGCCGTGATCAGCCCCAGCATTTT